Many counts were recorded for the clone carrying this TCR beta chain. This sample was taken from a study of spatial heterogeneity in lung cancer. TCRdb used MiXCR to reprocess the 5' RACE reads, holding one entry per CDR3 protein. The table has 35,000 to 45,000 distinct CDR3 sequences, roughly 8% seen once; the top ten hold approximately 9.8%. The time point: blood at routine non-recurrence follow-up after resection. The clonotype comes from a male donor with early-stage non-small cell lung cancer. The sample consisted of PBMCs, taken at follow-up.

The CDR3 DNA reads TGTGCCAGCAGCTTAGACGGGACGGTATTCGCCTTAGGCTACACCTTC. This encodes CASSLDGTVFALGYTF. The V and J genes are TRBV11-2 and TRBJ1-2; D might be TRBD1 (5 bases). Trimming removed 0 bases at V and 8 bases at J, with 19 bases between. CDR3 length equals 16 residues. Germline V lookup: CDR1 SGHAT, CDR2 FQNNGV.